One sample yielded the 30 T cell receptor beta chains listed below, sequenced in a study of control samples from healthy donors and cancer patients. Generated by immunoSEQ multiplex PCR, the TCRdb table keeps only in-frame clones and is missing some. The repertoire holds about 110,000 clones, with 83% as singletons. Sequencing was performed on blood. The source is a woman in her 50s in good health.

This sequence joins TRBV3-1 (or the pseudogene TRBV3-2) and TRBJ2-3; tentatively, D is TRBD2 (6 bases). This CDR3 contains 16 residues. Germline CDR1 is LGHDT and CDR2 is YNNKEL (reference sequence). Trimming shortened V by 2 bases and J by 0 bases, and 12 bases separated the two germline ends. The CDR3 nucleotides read TGTGCCAGCAGCCAACGCGACGGGGGTAGCACAGATACGCAGTATTTT. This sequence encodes CASSQRDGGSTDTQYF.

CDR3 sequence reads: CASSETGNYGYTF. The CDR3 nucleotides are TGTGCCAGCAGTGAGACAGGGAACTATGGCTACACCTTC. The gene calls are TRBV25-1 and TRBJ1-2; 7 bases align to TRBD1. CDR1 and CDR2 from the germline V gene are MGHDK and SYGVNS. Trimming cost V 3 bases and J 2 bases; bases outside gene matches: 0. The CDR3 has 13 residues.

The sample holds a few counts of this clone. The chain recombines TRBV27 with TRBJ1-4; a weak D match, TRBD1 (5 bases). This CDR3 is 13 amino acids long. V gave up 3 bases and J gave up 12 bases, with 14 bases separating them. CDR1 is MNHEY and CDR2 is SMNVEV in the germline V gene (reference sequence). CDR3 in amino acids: CASSFLSATELFF. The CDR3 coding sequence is TGTGCCAGCAGTTTCTTAAGTGCGACAGAACTGTTTTTT.

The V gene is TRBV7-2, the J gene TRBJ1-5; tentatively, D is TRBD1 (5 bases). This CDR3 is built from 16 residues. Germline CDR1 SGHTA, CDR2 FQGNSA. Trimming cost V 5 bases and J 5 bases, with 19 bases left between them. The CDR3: CASSHGASLSHQPQHF. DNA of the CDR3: TGTGCCAGCAGCCACGGGGCGAGCCTAAGCCATCAGCCCCAGCATTTT.

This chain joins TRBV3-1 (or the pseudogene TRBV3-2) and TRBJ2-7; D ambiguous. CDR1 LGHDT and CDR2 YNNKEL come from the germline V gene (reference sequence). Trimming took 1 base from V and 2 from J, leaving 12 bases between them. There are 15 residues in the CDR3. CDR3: CASSQVNQRAYEQYF. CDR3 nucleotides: TGTGCCAGCAGCCAAGTAAACCAGCGAGCCTACGAGCAGTACTTC.

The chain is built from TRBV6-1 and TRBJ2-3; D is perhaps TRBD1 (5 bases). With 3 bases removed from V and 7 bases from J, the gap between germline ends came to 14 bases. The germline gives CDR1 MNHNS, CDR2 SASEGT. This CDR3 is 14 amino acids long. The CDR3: CASSEQGRSHTQYF. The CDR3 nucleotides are TGTGCCAGCAGTGAGCAGGGTAGGAGTCATACGCAGTATTTT.

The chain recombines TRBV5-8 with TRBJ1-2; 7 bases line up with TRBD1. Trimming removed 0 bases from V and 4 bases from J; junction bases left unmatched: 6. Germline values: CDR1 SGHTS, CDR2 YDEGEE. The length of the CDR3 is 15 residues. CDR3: CASSLEDRVGYGYTF. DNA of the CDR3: TGTGCCAGCAGCTTGGAAGACAGGGTTGGCTATGGCTACACCTTC.

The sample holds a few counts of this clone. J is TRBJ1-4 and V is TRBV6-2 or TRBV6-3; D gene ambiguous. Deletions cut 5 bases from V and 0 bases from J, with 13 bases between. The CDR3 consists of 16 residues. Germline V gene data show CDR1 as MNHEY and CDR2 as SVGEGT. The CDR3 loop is CASSQRRRTTNEKLFF. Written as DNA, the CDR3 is TGTGCCAGCAGTCAGCGTCGACGGACAACTAATGAAAAACTGTTTTTT.

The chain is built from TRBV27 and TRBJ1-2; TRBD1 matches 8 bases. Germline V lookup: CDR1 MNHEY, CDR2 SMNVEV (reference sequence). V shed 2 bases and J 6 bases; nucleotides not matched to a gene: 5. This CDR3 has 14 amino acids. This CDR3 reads CASSLVTGANGYTF. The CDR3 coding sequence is TGTGCCAGCAGTTTAGTGACAGGGGCCAATGGCTACACCTTC.

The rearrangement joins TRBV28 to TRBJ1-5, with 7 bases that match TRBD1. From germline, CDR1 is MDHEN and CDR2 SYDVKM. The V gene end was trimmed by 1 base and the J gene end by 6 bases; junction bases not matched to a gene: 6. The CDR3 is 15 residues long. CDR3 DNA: TGTGCCAGCAGTTTATCAGGGGGTCATTTTCAGCCCCAGCATTTT. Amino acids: CASSLSGGHFQPQHF.

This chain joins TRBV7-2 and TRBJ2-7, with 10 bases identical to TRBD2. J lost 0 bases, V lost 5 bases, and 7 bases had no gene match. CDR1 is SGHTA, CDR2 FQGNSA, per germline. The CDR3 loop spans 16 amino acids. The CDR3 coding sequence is TGTGCCAGCAGCCTCCGTAGCGGGAGGAGCTCCTACGAGCAGTACTTC. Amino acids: CASSLRSGRSSYEQYF.

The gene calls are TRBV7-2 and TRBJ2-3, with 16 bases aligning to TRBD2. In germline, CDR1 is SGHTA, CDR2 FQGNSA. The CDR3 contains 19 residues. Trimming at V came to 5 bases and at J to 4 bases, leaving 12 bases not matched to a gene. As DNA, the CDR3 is TGTGCCAGCAGCCCCCCGGGGACTAGCGGGGGGGCGAGAGCAGATACGCAGTATTTT. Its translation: CASSPPGTSGGARADTQYF.

The CDR3 loop reads CASSVGGVNTEAFF. The CDR3 coding sequence is TGTGCCAGTAGTGTCGGGGGCGTGAACACTGAAGCTTTCTTT. The gene calls are TRBV19 and TRBJ1-1, with a weak D call TRBD1 (6 bases). Germline lookup yields CDR1 LNHDA and CDR2 SQIVND (reference sequence). CDR3 length: 14 residues. V gave up 5 bases and J gave up 0 bases, with 10 bases separating them.

CDR3 sequence: CASSLDRAGSPLHF. DNA for the CDR3: TGTGCCAGCAGCCTCGACAGGGCCGGTTCACCCCTCCACTTT. The V and J genes are TRBV7-8 and TRBJ1-6, with TRBD1 matching 7 bases. The CDR3 spans 14 residues. V lost 5 bases to trimming and J lost 9 bases; unmatched junction nucleotides: 7. Germline V gives CDR1 SGHVS, CDR2 FQNEAQ. Combining the CDR3 with reference TRBV7-8 and TRBJ1-6 gives the whole variable domain GAGVSQSPRYKVAKRGQDVALRCDPISGHVSLFWYQQALGQGPEFLTYFQNEAQLDKSGLPSDRFFAERPEGSVSTLKIQRTQQEDSAVYLCASSLDRAGSPLHFGNGTRLTVT.

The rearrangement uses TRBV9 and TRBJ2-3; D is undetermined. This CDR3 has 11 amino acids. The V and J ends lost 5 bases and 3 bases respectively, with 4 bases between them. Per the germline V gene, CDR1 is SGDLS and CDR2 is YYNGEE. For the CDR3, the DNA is TGTGCCAGCAGACTTACAGATACGCAGTATTTT. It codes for CASRLTDTQYF.

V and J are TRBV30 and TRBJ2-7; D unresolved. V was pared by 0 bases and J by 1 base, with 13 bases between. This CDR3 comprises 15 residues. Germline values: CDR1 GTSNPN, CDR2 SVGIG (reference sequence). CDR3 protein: CAWSVGSDSSYEQYF. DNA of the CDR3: TGTGCCTGGAGTGTAGGGTCTGACTCATCCTACGAGCAGTACTTC.

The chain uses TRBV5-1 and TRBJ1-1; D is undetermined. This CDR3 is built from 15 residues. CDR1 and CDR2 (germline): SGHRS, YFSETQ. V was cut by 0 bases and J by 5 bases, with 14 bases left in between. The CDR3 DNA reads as TGCGCCAGCAGCTTGGCCCAGACACGACAAACTGAAGCTTTCTTT. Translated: CASSLAQTRQTEAFF. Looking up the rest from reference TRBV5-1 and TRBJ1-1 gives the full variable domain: KAGVTQTPRYLIKTRGQQVTLSCSPISGHRSVSWYQQTPGQGLQFLFEYFSETQRNKGNFPGRFSGRQFSNSRSEMNVSTLELGDSALYLCASSLAQTRQTEAFFGQGTRLTVV.

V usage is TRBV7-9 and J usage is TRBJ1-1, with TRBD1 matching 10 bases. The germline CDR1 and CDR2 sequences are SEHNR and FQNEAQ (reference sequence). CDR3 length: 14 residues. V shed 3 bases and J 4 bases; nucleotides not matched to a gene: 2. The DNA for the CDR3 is TGTGCCAGCAGCTTGGACAGGGGGGGCACTGAAGCTTTCTTT. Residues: CASSLDRGGTEAFF.

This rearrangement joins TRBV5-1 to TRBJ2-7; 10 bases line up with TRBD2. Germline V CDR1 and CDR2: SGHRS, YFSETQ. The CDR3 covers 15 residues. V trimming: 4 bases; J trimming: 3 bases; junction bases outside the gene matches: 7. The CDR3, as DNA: TGCGCCAGCAGCGAAGGACTAGCGGACTTCTACGAGCAGTACTTC. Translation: CASSEGLADFYEQYF.

CDR3 DNA sequence: TGTGCCAGCAGTTTGTCGGGTCGGGCGTTAGATACGCAGTATTTT. Translation: CASSLSGRALDTQYF. The chain is built from TRBV27 and TRBJ2-3; no reliable D call. The V and J ends lost 3 bases and 5 bases respectively, with 15 bases between them. Germline V gene data show CDR1 as MNHEY and CDR2 as SMNVEV (reference sequence). The CDR3 runs to 15 residues.

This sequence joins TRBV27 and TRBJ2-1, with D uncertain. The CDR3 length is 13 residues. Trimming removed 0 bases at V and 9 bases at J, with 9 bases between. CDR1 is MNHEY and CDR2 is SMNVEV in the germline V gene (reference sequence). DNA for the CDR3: TGTGCCAGCAGTTTATCCCTCGGAATTGAGCAGTTCTTC. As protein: CASSLSLGIEQFF.

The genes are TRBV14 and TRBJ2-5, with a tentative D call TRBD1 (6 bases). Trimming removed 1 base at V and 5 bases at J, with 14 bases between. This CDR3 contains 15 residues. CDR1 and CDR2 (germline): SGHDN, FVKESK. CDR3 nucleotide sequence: TGTGCCAGCAGCCAAGGACGGACGAGGGGGGAGACCCAGTACTTC. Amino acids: CASSQGRTRGETQYF. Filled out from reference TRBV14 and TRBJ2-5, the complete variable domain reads EAGVTQFPSHSVIEKGQTVTLRCDPISGHDNLYWYRRVMGKEIKFLLHFVKESKQDESGMPNNRFLAERTGGTYSTLKVQPAELEDSGVYFCASSQGRTRGETQYFGPGTRLLVL.

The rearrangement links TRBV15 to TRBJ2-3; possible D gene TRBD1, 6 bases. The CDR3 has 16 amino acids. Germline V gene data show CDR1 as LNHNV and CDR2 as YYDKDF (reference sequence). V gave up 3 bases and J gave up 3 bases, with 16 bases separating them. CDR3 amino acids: CATSRRTASGTDTQYF. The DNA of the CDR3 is TGTGCCACCAGCAGGAGGACAGCTTCGGGGACAGATACGCAGTATTTT.

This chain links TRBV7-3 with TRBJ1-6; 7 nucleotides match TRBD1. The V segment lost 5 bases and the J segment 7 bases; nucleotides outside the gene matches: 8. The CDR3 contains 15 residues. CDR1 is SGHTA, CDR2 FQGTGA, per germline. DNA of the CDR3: TGTGCCAGCAGCCAAAACAGGGGAGACAATTCACCCCTCCACTTT. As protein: CASSQNRGDNSPLHF.

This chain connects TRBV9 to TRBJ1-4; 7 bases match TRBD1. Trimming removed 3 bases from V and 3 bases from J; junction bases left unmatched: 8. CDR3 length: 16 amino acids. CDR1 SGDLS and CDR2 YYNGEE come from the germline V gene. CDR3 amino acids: CASSGFGQVANEKLFF. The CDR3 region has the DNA TGTGCCAGCAGCGGCTTCGGACAGGTCGCTAATGAAAAACTGTTTTTT. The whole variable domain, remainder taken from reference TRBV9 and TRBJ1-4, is DSGVTQTPKHLITATGQRVTLRCSPRSGDLSVYWYQQSLDQGLQFLIQYYNGEERAKGNILERFSAQQFPDLHSELNLSSLELGDSALYFCASSGFGQVANEKLFFGSGTQLSVL.

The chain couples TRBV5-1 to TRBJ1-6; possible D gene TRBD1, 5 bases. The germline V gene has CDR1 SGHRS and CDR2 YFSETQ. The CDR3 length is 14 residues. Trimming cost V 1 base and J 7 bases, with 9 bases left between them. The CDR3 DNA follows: TGCGCCAGCAGCTTGCCGGGGGACAATTCACCCCTCCACTTT. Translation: CASSLPGDNSPLHF.

CDR3 sequence (DNA): TGTGCCAGCAGCTTGGTCCACGCGGACAGGGTGACCAAAAACATTCAGTACTTC. Translated: CASSLVHADRVTKNIQYF. The chain employs TRBV5-5 and TRBJ2-4, with TRBD1 matching 8 bases. With V trimmed by 0 bases and J by 2 bases, 10 bases remained unmatched. The CDR3 runs 18 residues. From germline, CDR1 is SGHKS and CDR2 YYEKEE (reference sequence).

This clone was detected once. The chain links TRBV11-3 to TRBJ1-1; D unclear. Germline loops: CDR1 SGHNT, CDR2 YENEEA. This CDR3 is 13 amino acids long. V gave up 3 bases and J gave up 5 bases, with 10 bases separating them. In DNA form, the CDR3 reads TGTGCCAGCAGCTTGGGATATGGGACTGAAGCTTTCTTT. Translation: CASSLGYGTEAFF.

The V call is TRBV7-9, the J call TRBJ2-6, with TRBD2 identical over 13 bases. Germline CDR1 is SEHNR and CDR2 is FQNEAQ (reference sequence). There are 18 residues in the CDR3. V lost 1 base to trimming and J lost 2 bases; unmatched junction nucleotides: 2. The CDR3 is CASSLGTSGRTGANVLTF. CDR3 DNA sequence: TGTGCCAGCAGCTTAGGGACTAGCGGGAGAACTGGGGCCAACGTCCTGACTTTC.

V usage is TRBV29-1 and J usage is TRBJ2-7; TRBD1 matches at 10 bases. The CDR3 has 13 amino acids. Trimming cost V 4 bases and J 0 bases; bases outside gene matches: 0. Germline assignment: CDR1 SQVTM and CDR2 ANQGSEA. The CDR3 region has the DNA TGCAGCGTTGGGGACAGGGGCTCCTACGAGCAGTACTTC. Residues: CSVGDRGSYEQYF.